These T cell receptor beta chains were read from a single sample in a study of T cells in Graves' hyperthyroidism and ophthalmopathy. Each CDR3 protein gets one entry after TCRdb re-called the multiplex PCR reads with MiXCR. The repertoire consists of 75,000 to 100,000 distinct CDR3 sequences, with roughly 56% occurring once and the leading ten covering less than 30%. Sequencing was carried out using blood. These receptors came from a woman in her thirties or forties with Graves' hyperthyroidism. The CDR3 runs from the conserved cysteine through the conserved F or W. Fields, in order: clone size, D gene, J gene, V gene, CDR3 protein, CDR3 DNA. The D gene is left open where the match is weak. The size entry is marked missing in some rows and otherwise reads once, few, many or a size class.

many,NA,TRBJ1-1,TRBV5-1,CASKGNTEAFF,TGCGCCAGCAAGGGGAACACTGAAGCTTTCTTT
NA,TRBD1,TRBJ1-2,TRBV2,CASTLDRGDGYTF,TGTGCCAGCACCCTCGACAGGGGGGATGGCTACACCTTC
many,NA,TRBJ2-7,TRBV10-1,CASSAAYEQYF,TGCGCCAGCAGTGCGGCCTACGAGCAGTACTTC
few,NA,TRBJ1-2,TRBV15,CATSRDRRGWGYTF,TGTGCCACCAGCAGAGATCGGAGGGGGTGGGGCTACACCTTC
NA,NA,TRBJ1-1,TRBV19,CASSPGTGQFAEAFF,TGTGCCAGTAGTCCAGGGACGGGGCAGTTTGCTGAAGCCTTCTTT
many,NA,TRBJ2-5,TRBV12-3/TRBV12-4,CASSLAGGETQYF,TGTGCCAGCAGTTTAGCGGGGGGAGAGACCCAGTACTTC
many,TRBD1,TRBJ1-2,TRBV5-5,CASSTGGTANYGYTF,TGTGCCAGCAGCACGGGTGGGACAGCCAACTATGGCTACACCTTC
NA,NA,TRBJ1-1,TRBV29-1,CSQARGTEVFF,TGCAGCCAAGCCCGGGGGACTGAAGTTTTCTTT
many,NA,TRBJ2-5,TRBV20-1,CSAPVSVAGTQYF,TGCAGTGCCCCCGTCTCCGTCGCCGGGACCCAGTACTTC
many,NA,TRBJ2-5,TRBV19,CASSISGPQETQYF,TGTGCCAGTAGTATTTCGGGTCCTCAAGAGACCCAGTACTTC
many,NA,TRBJ1-5,TRBV2,CASSRRGDSRTDQPQHF,TGTGCCAGCAGCCGTCGGGGGGACTCACGAACGGATCAGCCCCAGCATTTT
NA,NA,TRBJ2-4,TRBV10-3,CAISESGGSNIQYF,TGTGCCATCAGTGAGTCGGGTGGGAGTAACATTCAGTACTTC
NA,TRBD1,TRBJ1-2,TRBV7-3,CASSYGQGGYTF,TGTGCCAGCAGCTATGGACAGGGTGGCTACACCTTC
NA,NA,TRBJ1-1,TRBV7-3,CASSPDLHEAFF,TGTGCCAGCAGCCCGGACCTACATGAAGCTTTCTTT
few,NA,TRBJ1-2,TRBV10-3,CAISEGTTGNTF,TGTGCCATCAGTGAAGGCACGACTGGAAACACCTTC
many,NA,TRBJ2-7,TRBV7-8,CASSPTVRVFYEQYF,TGTGCCAGCAGCCCAACGGTGCGGGTTTTCTACGAGCAGTACTTC
NA,NA,TRBJ1-5,TRBV7-3,CASTCEAGNQPQHF,TGTGCCTCCACTTGCGAGGCGGGCAATCAGCCCCAGCATTTT
NA,TRBD1,TRBJ1-2,TRBV10-3,CAISPPGGAYGYTF,TGTGCCATCTCCCCCCCAGGGGGAGCCTATGGCTACACCTTC
NA,NA,TRBJ2-6,TRBV5-1,CASRDSGANVLTF,TGCGCCAGCAGGGACTCTGGGGCCAACGTCCTGACTTTC
NA,NA,TRBJ1-2,TRBV29-1,CSSVGAGGYTF,TGCAGCTCCGTAGGGGCAGGTGGCTACACCTTC
many,TRBD2,TRBJ2-7,TRBV5-1,CASSTGGVAYEQYF,TGCGCCAGCAGCACGGGAGGGGTGGCCTACGAGCAGTACTTC
NA,TRBD2,TRBJ2-2,TRBV7-2,CASSQASGSETGELFF,TGTGCCAGCAGCCAAGCTAGCGGGAGTGAGACCGGGGAGCTGTTTTTT
NA,TRBD1,TRBJ1-2,TRBV29-1,CSVAGTGRYGYTF,TGCAGCGTTGCCGGGACAGGGAGATATGGCTACACCTTC
NA,TRBD1,TRBJ1-1,TRBV20-1,CSNGQGGTEAFF,TGCAGTAACGGACAGGGGGGCACTGAAGCTTTCTTT
NA,NA,TRBJ1-2,TRBV20-1,CSARSGRLYTF,TGCAGTGCTAGATCGGGGAGGTTGTACACCTTC
many,NA,TRBJ2-2,TRBV7-6,CASSLALGLAGTGELFF,TGTGCCAGCAGCTTAGCACTAGGGCTAGCCGGTACCGGGGAGCTGTTTTTT
NA,TRBD1,TRBJ1-3,TRBV5-1,CASSWDSSGNTIYF,TGCGCCAGCAGCTGGGACAGCTCTGGAAACACCATATATTTT
NA,NA,TRBJ2-7,TRBV7-9,CASSPDSRSYEQYF,TGTGCCAGCAGTCCTGACAGTCGATCCTACGAGCAGTACTTC
NA,TRBD2,TRBJ2-2,TRBV7-2,CASSIGTSGGLFF,TGTGCCAGCAGCATAGGGACTAGCGGGGGGCTGTTTTTT
NA,NA,TRBJ2-2,TRBV9,CASSVALARFNTGELFF,TGTGCCAGCAGCGTAGCCCTAGCACGGTTTAACACCGGGGAGCTGTTTTTT
NA,TRBD2,TRBJ2-2,TRBV6-1,CASSAGPGGGGELFF,TGTGCCAGCAGTGCAGGGCCGGGAGGCGGCGGGGAGCTGTTTTTT
NA,NA,TRBJ2-5,TRBV7-2,CASSSTGSPYETQYF,TGTGCCAGCAGCTCCACCGGCAGTCCGTATGAGACCCAATACTTC
NA,NA,TRBJ1-5,TRBV6-1,CATREGPFQPQHF,TGTGCCACGCGGGAGGGTCCATTTCAGCCCCAGCATTTT
once,TRBD2,TRBJ2-3,TRBV2,CASGIAGVDTQYF,TGTGCCAGCGGGATAGCGGGAGTGGATACGCAGTATTTT
many,TRBD2,TRBJ2-7,TRBV9,CASSVGTSGYEQYF,TGTGCCAGCAGCGTAGGCACTAGCGGGTACGAGCAGTACTTC
many,TRBD1,TRBJ2-7,TRBV6-6,CASSYGTGASSYEQYF,TGTGCCAGCAGTTACGGGACAGGGGCTAGCTCCTACGAGCAGTACTTC
NA,NA,TRBJ1-4,TRBV7-8,CASSSAGTANEKLFF,TGTGCCAGCAGCTCGGCCGGGACGGCTAATGAAAAACTGTTTTTT
NA,NA,TRBJ1-5,TRBV5-1,CASSDAGNQPQHF,TGCGCCAGCAGCGATGCGGGCAATCAACCCCAGCATTTT
many,NA,TRBJ1-1,TRBV7-9,CASSPTGENTEAFF,TGTGCCAGCAGCCCAACCGGGGAGAACACTGAAGCTTTCTTT
many,NA,TRBJ1-2,TRBV7-9,CASSLSSDRRYGYTF,TGTGCCAGCAGCTTATCATCGGACAGACGCTATGGCTACACCTTC
NA,NA,TRBJ1-6,TRBV20-1,CSAQDGSPLHF,TGCAGTGCACAGGACGGTTCACCCCTCCACTTT
NA,NA,TRBJ2-1,TRBV7-2,CASSLAEVNEQFF,TGTGCCAGCAGCTTGGCTGAGGTCAATGAGCAGTTCTTC
NA,NA,TRBJ2-5,TRBV4-3,CASSQEVLDQGTQYF,TGCGCCAGCAGCCAAGAGGTCCTAGACCAAGGGACCCAGTACTTC
many,NA,TRBJ2-2,TRBV6-5,CASRFVDPGELFF,TGTGCCAGCAGATTCGTAGACCCCGGGGAGCTGTTTTTT
NA,NA,TRBJ1-3,TRBV9,CASSVPTSGLIGNTIYF,TGTGCCAGCAGCGTCCCAACCAGTGGGCTAATTGGAAACACCATATATTTT
NA,NA,TRBJ1-2,TRBV20-1,CSGEALNNYGYTF,TGCAGTGGAGAAGCACTAAATAACTATGGCTACACCTTC
few,NA,TRBJ2-7,TRBV28,CASSFGLYLDEQYF,TGTGCCAGCAGTTTTGGACTTTACCTAGACGAGCAGTACTTC
NA,NA,TRBJ1-2,TRBV11-2,CASSGRGGVYGYTF,TGTGCCAGCAGTGGCCGCGGGGGCGTCTACGGCTACACCTTC
once,TRBD2,TRBJ2-7,TRBV2,CASSFGTSAYEQYF,TGTGCCAGCAGTTTTGGGACTAGCGCCTACGAGCAGTACTTC
NA,NA,TRBJ2-5,TRBV9,CASTRGGKTQYF,TGTGCCAGCACCCGGGGCGGGAAGACCCAGTACTTC
once,NA,TRBJ1-6,TRBV20-1,CSASIQGGQNSPLHF,TGCAGTGCTAGTATTCAGGGTGGCCAGAATTCACCCCTCCACTTT
NA,TRBD2,TRBJ2-2,TRBV7-8,CASSFPTSGSFNTGELFF,TGTGCCAGCAGCTTTCCGACTAGCGGGAGTTTTAACACCGGGGAGCTGTTTTTT
NA,TRBD1,TRBJ2-5,TRBV7-8,CASSPQHRGRDQWETQYF,TGTGCCAGCAGCCCCCAGCACAGGGGAAGGGACCAGTGGGAGACCCAGTACTTC